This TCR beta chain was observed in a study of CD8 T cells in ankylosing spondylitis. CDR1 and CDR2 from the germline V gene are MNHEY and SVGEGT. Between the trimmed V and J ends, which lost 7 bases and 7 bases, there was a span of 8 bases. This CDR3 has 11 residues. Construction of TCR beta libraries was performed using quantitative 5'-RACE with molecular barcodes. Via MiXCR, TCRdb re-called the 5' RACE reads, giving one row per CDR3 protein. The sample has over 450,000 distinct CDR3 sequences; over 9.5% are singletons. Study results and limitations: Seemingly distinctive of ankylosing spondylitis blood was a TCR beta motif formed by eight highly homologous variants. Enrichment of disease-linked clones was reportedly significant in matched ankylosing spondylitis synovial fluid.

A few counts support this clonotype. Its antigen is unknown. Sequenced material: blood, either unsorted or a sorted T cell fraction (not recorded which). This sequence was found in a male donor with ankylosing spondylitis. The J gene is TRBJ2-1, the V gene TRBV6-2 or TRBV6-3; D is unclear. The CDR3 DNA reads TGTGCCAGCACCAATGGGAATGAGCAGTTCTTC. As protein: CASTNGNEQFF.